These 30 T cell receptor beta chains were all obtained from the same sample, sequenced in a study of blood T cell repertoires in COVID-19. The data were produced by immunoSEQ multiplex PCR, yet TCRdb's version contains in-frame clones alone and is incomplete. The data show about 380,000 clones, with 85% seen just once and roughly 3.7% held by the top ten. The sample comprised peripheral blood. The receptors originated from a woman aged 18-35 years with acute or convalescent COVID-19.

The chain has TRBV2 and TRBJ2-7; 9 bases map to TRBD2. From germline, CDR1 is SNHLY and CDR2 FYNNEI. With 6 bases clipped from V and 5 bases from J, the junction kept 8 bases outside the gene matches. The CDR3 consists of 14 residues. As DNA, the CDR3 is TGTGCCAGCAGGGAAAGCGGGGGGTCCCACGAGCAGTACTTC. Residues: CASRESGGSHEQYF.

The chain recombines TRBV19 with TRBJ1-1; D call uncertain. Trimming pared 5 bases from V and 3 bases from J, leaving 19 bases between. The CDR3 has 16 amino acids. Per germline, CDR1 LNHDA and CDR2 SQIVND (reference sequence). The CDR3 loop is CASSLSPGLLDTEAFF. The CDR3 DNA follows: TGTGCCAGTAGTCTTTCCCCGGGATTACTCGACACTGAAGCTTTCTTT. The whole variable domain, filled in from reference TRBV19 and TRBJ1-1, reads DGGITQSPKYLFRKEGQNVTLSCEQNLNHDAMYWYRQDPGQGLRLIYYSQIVNDFQKGDIAEGYSVSREKKESFPLTVTSAQKNPTAFYLCASSLSPGLLDTEAFFGQGTRLTVV.

This chain connects TRBV2 to TRBJ1-2; perhaps TRBD1 as D (5 bases). Germline-derived CDR1 and CDR2 are SNHLY and FYNNEI. Trimming shortened V by 10 bases and J by 0 bases, and 18 bases separated the two germline ends. There are 15 residues in the CDR3. CDR3 sequence: CATQRGTDSNYGYTF. CDR3 sequence (DNA): TGTGCCACCCAACGGGGGACGGACTCTAACTATGGCTACACCTTC.

The chain carries TRBV7-9 and TRBJ1-1; tentatively, D is TRBD1 (6 bases). CDR3 length: 15 residues. In germline, CDR1 is SEHNR, CDR2 FQNEAQ (reference sequence). V lost 3 bases to trimming and J lost 1 base, with 12 bases between them. The CDR3 loop is CASSFFGQQNTEAFF. In nucleotides, the CDR3 is TGTGCCAGCAGCTTTTTTGGACAGCAGAACACTGAAGCTTTCTTT.

The chain is built from TRBV18 and TRBJ2-6; no reliable D call. The CDR3 is 16 amino acids. Germline V CDR1 and CDR2: KGHSH, LQKENI. V was clipped by 2 bases and J by 4 bases, with 12 bases between them. As DNA, the CDR3 is TGTGCCAGCTCACCATGGGCGCCAATAGGGGCCAACGTCCTGACTTTC. Encoded protein: CASSPWAPIGANVLTF.

The chain has TRBV19 and TRBJ2-1; 9 bases match TRBD2. Germline CDR1 is LNHDA and CDR2 is SQIVND (reference sequence). V dropped 5 bases and J dropped 8; count of bases not matched to a gene: 7. The CDR3 is 14 residues long. The chain's CDR3 is CASSAAGGGDEQFF. CDR3 in DNA: TGTGCCAGTAGTGCAGCGGGAGGTGGCGATGAGCAGTTCTTC.

The rearrangement uses TRBV27 and TRBJ1-5; 11 bases align to TRBD1. Germline V gene sequence: CDR1 MNHEY, CDR2 SMNVEV (reference sequence). The CDR3 is 15 residues long. V lost 3 bases and J lost 6; bases outside the gene matches: 4. The CDR3 sequence: CASSFGQGARQPQHF. The CDR3, as DNA: TGTGCCAGCAGTTTTGGACAGGGGGCTCGTCAGCCCCAGCATTTT.

This sequence joins TRBV6-5 and TRBJ1-1; 10 bases are shared with TRBD1. This CDR3 contains 15 residues. Trimming at V came to 5 bases and at J to 3 bases, leaving 6 bases not matched to a gene. Germline CDR1 is MNHEY and CDR2 is SVGAGI. CDR3: CASSLGTGVDTEAFF. CDR3 nucleotide sequence: TGTGCCAGCAGTCTCGGGACAGGGGTTGACACTGAAGCTTTCTTT.

A remark on this clone: Other nucleotide sequences in the sample specify the same CDR3. The CDR3 region has the DNA TGTGCTAGTGGTTTGGGACAGGGCGGACAGCCCCAGCATTTT. It encodes CASGLGQGGQPQHF. The chain couples TRBV12-5 to TRBJ1-5; 7 bases line up with TRBD1. The V gene's germline CDR1 is LGHNT and CDR2 FRNRAP. The V segment lost 1 base and the J segment 7 bases; nucleotides outside the gene matches: 4. The length of the CDR3 is 14 residues.

The chain combines TRBV5-4 with TRBJ2-2; the match to TRBD1 covers 11 bases. There are 16 residues in the CDR3. Germline V gene lookup returns CDR1 SGHNT and CDR2 YYREEE (reference sequence). J lost 7 bases, V lost 3 bases, and 8 bases had no gene match. The DNA for the CDR3 is TGTGCCAGCAGCTCCCTGCGGGGACAGGGGGACGGGGAGCTGTTTTTT. Residues: CASSSLRGQGDGELFF.

The V gene is TRBV18, the J gene TRBJ2-5, with 10 bases matching TRBD2. CDR1 is KGHSH and CDR2 is LQKENI in the germline V gene. The junction had 2 bases not matched to a gene; V was cut back by 4 bases and J by 3 bases. The CDR3 is made up of 14 amino acids. CDR3 DNA: TGTGCCAGCTCACTGCTAGCGGGGGAAGAGACCCAGTACTTC. This gives the protein CASSLLAGEETQYF.

The chain couples TRBV27 to TRBJ2-4; perhaps TRBD2 as D (6 bases). There are 14 residues in the CDR3. V was pared by 6 bases and J by 8 bases, with 17 bases between. CDR1 and CDR2 (germline): MNHEY, SMNVEV (reference sequence). CDR3 sequence (DNA): TGTGCCAGCAGCCTATGGCGGGGTTTGGACATTCAGTACTTC. It encodes CASSLWRGLDIQYF.

The rearrangement joins TRBV12-5 to TRBJ1-6; D is perhaps TRBD1 (5 bases). The CDR3 consists of 14 residues. The V gene lost 1 base and the J gene lost 9 bases, with 10 bases spanning the gap. From germline, CDR1 is LGHNT and CDR2 FRNRAP. CDR3 loop: CASGLEGLPSPLHF. CDR3 in DNA: TGTGCTAGTGGTTTGGAGGGGCTCCCTTCACCCCTCCACTTT.

This sequence joins TRBV5-1 and TRBJ2-2, with 9 bases that match TRBD1. The CDR3 is made up of 14 amino acids. V shed 4 bases and J 7 bases; nucleotides not matched to a gene: 5. Germline-derived CDR1 and CDR2 are SGHRS and YFSETQ. The CDR3 reads CASSLGQGSGELFF. CDR3 nucleotide sequence: TGCGCCAGCAGCCTGGGACAGGGTAGCGGGGAGCTGTTTTTT.

This clone was picked up one time. The rearrangement links TRBV7-8 to TRBJ2-1, with 9 nucleotides matching TRBD2. Per germline, CDR1 SGHVS and CDR2 FQNEAQ. The CDR3 is 17 residues long. Trimming cost V 5 bases and J 9 bases; bases outside gene matches: 17. The CDR3 sequence: CASSRVGIAGGLGEQFF. The CDR3 DNA reads TGTGCCAGCAGCCGAGTGGGTATCGCGGGGGGGCTTGGTGAGCAGTTCTTC. Full variable domain (remainder filled in from reference TRBV7-8 and TRBJ2-1): GAGVSQSPRYKVAKRGQDVALRCDPISGHVSLFWYQQALGQGPEFLTYFQNEAQLDKSGLPSDRFFAERPEGSVSTLKIQRTQQEDSAVYLCASSRVGIAGGLGEQFFGPGTRLTVL.

V usage is TRBV18 and J usage is TRBJ2-7; 11 nucleotides align to TRBD1. The CDR3 contains 15 residues. V lost 5 bases, J lost 0 bases, and 3 bases stayed unmatched. The germline CDR1 and CDR2 sequences are KGHSH and LQKENI. CDR3 nucleotides: TGTGCCAGCTCAGGCGGACAGGGGGCCTCCTACGAGCAGTACTTC. Translated: CASSGGQGASYEQYF.

In this sample, this clone turned up many times. CDR3 residues: CASSLGGLRYGYTF. Written as DNA, the CDR3 is TGTGCCAGCAGCTTGGGCGGGCTTAGATATGGCTACACCTTC. This chain joins TRBV5-8 and TRBJ1-2; D is ambiguous. Germline CDR1 SGHTS, CDR2 YDEGEE. Trimming cost V 0 bases and J 5 bases, with 11 bases left between them. The length of the CDR3 is 14 residues.

The chain recombines TRBV5-1 with TRBJ2-7; TRBD1 might be the D (8 bases). Trimming cost V 4 bases and J 4 bases, with 15 bases left between them. There are 14 residues in the CDR3. CDR1 is SGHRS and CDR2 is YFSETQ in the germline V gene. The CDR3 spells CASSQLQGGYEQYF. The CDR3 bases are TGCGCCAGCAGCCAATTACAGGGGGGGTACGAGCAGTACTTC.

The chain employs TRBV5-1 and TRBJ2-7; 9 bases are a match to TRBD1. CDR1 is SGHRS and CDR2 is YFSETQ in the germline V gene. With 4 bases clipped from V and 2 bases from J, the junction kept 7 bases outside the gene matches. CDR3 length: 15 residues. CDR3 sequence reads: CASSPGQGTAYEQYF. The CDR3 region has the DNA TGCGCCAGCAGCCCTGGACAGGGGACGGCCTACGAGCAGTACTTC.

The genes are TRBV3-1 (or the pseudogene TRBV3-2) and TRBJ2-7, with D tentatively TRBD2 (6 bases). The CDR3 contains 12 residues. The germline V gene encodes CDR1 LGHDT and CDR2 YNNKEL (reference sequence). Trimming cost V 3 bases and J 6 bases, with 9 bases left between them. The CDR3 DNA is TGTGCCAGCAGCCAGGGGGGAGGCGAGCAGTACTTC. This translates into CASSQGGGEQYF.

This clone was seen repeatedly, ten times or more. The rearrangement links TRBV27 to TRBJ1-6; 8 bases are shared with TRBD1. The CDR3 has 20 amino acids. Germline loops: CDR1 MNHEY, CDR2 SMNVEV (reference sequence). The J segment lost 9 bases and the V segment lost 5 bases, leaving 24 bases of the junction unmatched. CDR3 residues: CASSPIKPGTGLSGSSPLHF. CDR3 nucleotides: TGTGCCAGCAGTCCAATTAAACCCGGGACAGGCCTCTCCGGGAGTTCACCCCTCCACTTT.

The V gene is TRBV2, the J gene TRBJ1-2; D unresolved. V was shortened by 4 bases and J by 1 base, with 10 bases between the two germline ends. In germline, CDR1 is SNHLY, CDR2 FYNNEI. The CDR3 totals 14 residues. This CDR3 is CASSGYGVNYGYTF. In DNA form, the CDR3 reads TGTGCCAGCAGTGGGTACGGGGTTAACTATGGCTACACCTTC.

The V and J genes are TRBV7-6 and TRBJ2-7; tentatively, D is TRBD2 (6 bases). Per the germline V gene, CDR1 is SGHVS and CDR2 is FNYEAQ. The CDR3 spans 16 residues. V was cut by 5 bases and J by 3 bases, with 20 bases left in between. CDR3 bases: TGTGCCAGCAGCACGACTCCCGGGACTGTGAACTACGAGCAGTACTTC. Protein: CASSTTPGTVNYEQYF.

This rearrangement joins TRBV28 to TRBJ1-2, with D perhaps matching TRBD1 (6 bases). Looked up from germline, CDR1 is MDHEN and CDR2 is SYDVKM. The germline V and J ends were trimmed by 7 bases and 4 bases, with 16 bases remaining between them. The CDR3 consists of 14 residues. This CDR3 is CASTLGGLTYGYTF. CDR3 bases: TGTGCCAGCACCCTGGGGGGGCTCACCTATGGCTACACCTTC.

The chain couples TRBV28 to TRBJ2-7, with 9 positions matching TRBD2. The trim removed 8 bases at V and 0 bases at J, leaving 8 bases unmatched. Germline V gene lookup returns CDR1 MDHEN and CDR2 SYDVKM. The CDR3 spans 15 residues. CDR3 protein: CASGSSGASSYEQYF. CDR3 nucleotide sequence: TGTGCCAGCGGGTCTAGCGGGGCTAGCTCCTACGAGCAGTACTTC.

The rearrangement uses TRBV28 and TRBJ2-7; D might be TRBD2 (5 bases). This CDR3 has 11 amino acids. Trimming stripped 7 bases from V and 5 bases from J, with 9 bases between. CDR1 is MDHEN, CDR2 SYDVKM, per germline. The chain's CDR3 is CASNGINEQYF. The CDR3 DNA reads TGTGCCAGCAACGGGATCAACGAGCAGTACTTC.

The chain uses TRBV5-1 and TRBJ2-1, with 9 positions matching TRBD2. This CDR3 comprises 18 residues. Trimming cost V 0 bases and J 7 bases; bases outside gene matches: 14. Germline lookup yields CDR1 SGHRS and CDR2 YFSETQ. CDR3 sequence reads: CASSLEGTSFNRFNEQFF. As DNA, the CDR3 is TGCGCCAGCAGCTTGGAAGGGACTAGCTTTAATCGGTTTAATGAGCAGTTCTTC.

For the CDR3, the DNA is TGTGCCTGGAGTGGAATTAAGGGGGGGACTGAAGCTTTCTTT. Protein: CAWSGIKGGTEAFF. V is TRBV30 and J is TRBJ1-1, with D possibly being TRBD1 (6 bases). Per germline, CDR1 GTSNPN and CDR2 SVGIG (reference sequence). Trimming shortened V by 1 base and J by 5 bases, and 14 bases separated the two germline ends. There are 14 residues in the CDR3.

The rearrangement links TRBV5-1 to TRBJ2-7, with 11 nucleotides matching TRBD2. This CDR3 contains 16 residues. Looked up from germline, CDR1 is SGHRS and CDR2 is YFSETQ. Unmatched junction bases numbered 8, after V lost 6 bases and J lost 0 bases. The chain's CDR3 is CASKRLAGTSSYEQYF. The CDR3, as DNA: TGCGCCAGCAAGAGACTAGCGGGAACAAGCTCCTACGAGCAGTACTTC.

The chain joins TRBV19 to TRBJ1-4, with a possible D match to TRBD1 (5 bases). V was cut by 6 bases and J by 2 bases, with 13 bases left in between. The CDR3 is 15 residues long. Germline V CDR1 and CDR2: LNHDA, SQIVND (reference sequence). CDR3 in amino acids: CASSPMGHTNEKLFF. Written as DNA, the CDR3 is TGTGCCAGTAGCCCCATGGGGCATACTAATGAAAAACTGTTTTTT.